This T cell receptor beta chain was profiled in a study of blood T cell repertoires in COVID-19. Study-level background: Samples representing acute and convalescent COVID-19 were sourced from the United States, Italy and Spain. From T cells, B-cell-depleted T cells, or PBMCs came the material, which was cDNA or gDNA.

Original processing notes: Reference gene primer amplification gave estimated nucleated cell counts. Produced via immunoSEQ multiplex PCR; TCRdb's table is partial and in-frame only. V, J and clone size derive from that table, while D and trimming were established from the DNA sequence. Of 80,000 to 95,000 clones in the sample, around 87% are singletons; the top ten hold roughly 17%. This receptor was obtained from a human donor in a cohort sampled during active COVID-19. The sequencing sample was made of peripheral blood.

The CDR3 reads CASSSDRYNTEAFF. The CDR3 DNA is TGTGCCAGCAGCTCGGACAGGTACAACACTGAAGCTTTCTTT. The chain carries TRBV7-9 and TRBJ1-1, with 7 bases lining up with TRBD1. V shed 4 bases, J shed 2 bases, and the junction held 4 bases outside the gene matches. From germline, CDR1 is SEHNR and CDR2 FQNEAQ (reference sequence). This CDR3 is 14 amino acids long.